A selection of T cell receptor beta chains follows, all from one sample in a study of T cells after posttransplantation cyclophosphamide. Profiling relied on immunoSEQ multiplex PCR, and the TCRdb table lists in-frame clones only, not all of them. The sample includes fewer than 40,000 clones, approximately 90% of them seen just once. The sequencing input was PBMCs. These receptors all stem from a woman in her thirties or forties with a blood cancer, CMV-positive, and with a related stem cell donor. Both conserved end residues are part of each CDR3. D genes are given only for firm matches. Size is stated for part of the rows, as once, few or many counts, or as a class when the clone is expanded.

cdr3_aa,cdr3_nt,v_call,j_call,d_call,clone_size
CASSWGQGAMNTEAFF,TGCGCCAGCAGCTGGGGACAGGGGGCCATGAACACTGAAGCTTTCTTT,TRBV5-1,TRBJ1-1,TRBD1,.
CASSMYGAADTQYF,TGTGCCAGTAGTATGTATGGGGCCGCAGATACGCAGTATTTT,TRBV19,TRBJ2-3,.,.
CASSLGQGNTGELFF,TGTGCCAGCAGCTTGGGACAGGGGAACACCGGGGAGCTGTTTTTT,TRBV7-9,TRBJ2-2,TRBD1,once
CASSQEPSSSSGAFF,TGTGCCAGCAGCCAAGAGCCTTCGTCCTCCTCGGGTGCTTTCTTT,TRBV4-2,TRBJ1-1,.,.
CSVDAGTGIRNEQFF,TGCAGCGTTGATGCCGGGACAGGGATTCGGAATGAGCAGTTCTTC,TRBV29-1,TRBJ2-1,TRBD1,once
CASSPRLLRDRGDTEAFF,TGTGCCAGCTCACCCCGATTACTGCGGGACAGGGGAGACACTGAAGCTTTCTTT,TRBV18,TRBJ1-1,TRBD1,once
CASSPGLSNQPQHF,TGTGCCAGTAGTCCTGGACTGAGCAATCAGCCCCAGCATTTT,TRBV19,TRBJ1-5,.,.
CASSQVQGVAYEQYF,TGCGCCAGCAGCCAGGTACAGGGGGTCGCCTACGAGCAGTACTTC,TRBV4-3,TRBJ2-7,TRBD1,few
CASSPGGGGVTDTQYF,TGCGCCAGCAGCCCGGGGGGCGGGGGGGTCACAGATACGCAGTATTTT,TRBV4-3,TRBJ2-3,TRBD2,few
CASSLEGLAYEQYF,TGCGCCAGCAGCTTGGAGGGACTAGCTTACGAGCAGTACTTC,TRBV5-1,TRBJ2-7,TRBD2,.
CASSPGTGNTGELFF,TGTGCCAGCAGCCCCGGGACAGGGAACACCGGGGAGCTGTTTTTT,TRBV11-3,TRBJ2-2,TRBD1,.
CASSLIRGARQRTDTQYF,TGTGCCAGCAGCTTAATCCGCGGGGCTAGGCAAAGGACAGATACGCAGTATTTT,TRBV7-9,TRBJ2-3,.,.
CASSYDRVNNEKLFF,TGTGCCAGCAGTTATGACAGGGTTAATAATGAAAAACTGTTTTTT,TRBV28,TRBJ1-4,TRBD1,.
CSVGQGTGNTGELFF,TGCAGCGTGGGCCAGGGGACAGGGAACACCGGGGAGCTGTTTTTT,TRBV29-1,TRBJ2-2,TRBD1,.
CASSLTGRSGNTIYF,TGTGCCAGCAGTTTAACAGGCCGCTCTGGAAACACCATATATTTT,TRBV27,TRBJ1-3,.,.
CASSLRLANTGELFF,TGTGCCAGCAGCTTACGTTTAGCGAACACCGGGGAGCTGTTTTTT,TRBV7-2,TRBJ2-2,.,.
CATKVGGTHNEQFF,TGTGCCACCAAGGTCGGAGGTACCCACAATGAGCAGTTCTTC,TRBV19,TRBJ2-1,.,.
CASIRQGWRTEAFF,TGTGCCAGCATTAGACAGGGATGGAGGACTGAAGCTTTCTTT,TRBV6-5,TRBJ1-1,TRBD1,.
CASSSTSGNYNEQFF,TGTGCCAGCAGCTCCACTAGCGGAAATTACAATGAGCAGTTCTTC,TRBV7-9,TRBJ2-1,TRBD2,.
CASSAGRDQPQHF,TGTGCCAGCAGCGCAGGGAGGGATCAGCCCCAGCATTTT,TRBV7-2,TRBJ1-5,.,.
CASSLAETGSNSPLHF,TGTGCCAGCAGCTTGGCCGAGACAGGGTCAAATTCACCCCTCCACTTT,TRBV5-4,TRBJ1-6,TRBD1,.
CASSLWRGGPGELFF,TGTGCCAGCAGCTTGTGGCGGGGGGGCCCCGGGGAGCTGTTTTTT,TRBV7-3,TRBJ2-2,TRBD2,.
CASSLGAGNTEAFF,TGTGCCAGCAGCTTAGGAGCAGGGAACACTGAAGCTTTCTTT,TRBV7-9,TRBJ1-1,.,.
CASTRGAFF,TGCGCCAGCACCCGAGGGGCTTTCTTT,TRBV10-1,TRBJ1-1,.,.
CASSFRYERATDTQYF,TGTGCCAGCAGCTTCCGGTACGAGCGGGCCACAGATACGCAGTATTTT,TRBV5-6,TRBJ2-3,.,.
CASSPDSSYEQYF,TGTGCCAGCAGTCCGGACTCCTCCTACGAGCAGTACTTC,TRBV27,TRBJ2-7,.,.
CASSVADRGEKLFF,TGTGCCAGCAGCGTAGCGGACAGGGGTGAAAAACTGTTTTTT,TRBV9,TRBJ1-4,TRBD1,.
CASSPSGTGYSGANVLTF,TGTGCCAGCAGCCCTTCCGGGACAGGCTACTCTGGGGCCAACGTCCTGACTTTC,TRBV11-3,TRBJ2-6,TRBD1,.
CASSGPGQPPNTEAFF,TGTGCCAGCAGTGGCCCGGGACAGCCCCCGAACACTGAAGCTTTCTTT,TRBV25-1,TRBJ1-1,TRBD1,medium-sized